This TCR beta chain derives from a study of cytomegalovirus exposure and HLA in healthy donors. General observations from the study: Researchers counted around 150 TCR beta chains as cytomegalovirus-associated. Researchers reported in a later analysis that a missense DCLRE1C variant was tied to TCR beta V- and J-gene trimming. Several of the most significant clusters were apparently associated with common viral pathogens in a later analysis.

The ends lost 2 bases at V and 6 bases at J; junction bases unmatched: 6. The CDR3 is made up of 15 amino acids. The germline V gene has CDR1 SGHKS and CDR2 YYEKEE (reference sequence). Researchers ran the PCR with 60 Vbeta and 13 Jbeta primers. This table comes from immunoSEQ multiplex PCR, and its TCRdb copy is limited to in-frame clones, with some not included. This table holds tens of thousands of clones, about 66% found once. With regard to this clone: What it binds is unknown.

The TCR originated in a man aged 25 to 40 in good health and CMV-seronegative. The specimen sequenced was PBMCs. The V call is TRBV5-5, the J call TRBJ2-1; TRBD1 agrees at 9 bases. Written as DNA, the CDR3 is TGTGCCAGCAGCTTACAGGGGGCAAAGGGCAATGAGCAGTTCTTC. The encoded protein is CASSLQGAKGNEQFF.